This T cell receptor (beta chain) originates from a study of blood T cell repertoires in COVID-19. Generated by immunoSEQ multiplex PCR, the TCRdb table keeps only in-frame clones and is missing some. The sample holds around 250,000 clones, 80% to 90% seen once. This clone was counted between two and nine times. The cohort comprised adults aged roughly 18 to 100 years residing in about 25 US areas. Self-reported history from a screening survey and questionnaire set each donor's cohort. Exposed study participants had met a COVID-19 case within 2 weeks before entry. The CDR3 spans 15 residues. This sequence originates from a man aged 45-65 years who had been exposed to COVID-19. The source material was PBMCs or T cells enriched from blood (not recorded which). The chain combines TRBV21-1 with TRBJ1-6; the table's TRBD1 call for D was not verified on the DNA. TRBV21-1 is shown as a pseudogene. The CDR3 protein is CASILDRGRNSPLHF. CDR3 in DNA: TGTGCCAGCATTCTCGACAGGGGGCGAAATTCACCCCTCCACTTT.